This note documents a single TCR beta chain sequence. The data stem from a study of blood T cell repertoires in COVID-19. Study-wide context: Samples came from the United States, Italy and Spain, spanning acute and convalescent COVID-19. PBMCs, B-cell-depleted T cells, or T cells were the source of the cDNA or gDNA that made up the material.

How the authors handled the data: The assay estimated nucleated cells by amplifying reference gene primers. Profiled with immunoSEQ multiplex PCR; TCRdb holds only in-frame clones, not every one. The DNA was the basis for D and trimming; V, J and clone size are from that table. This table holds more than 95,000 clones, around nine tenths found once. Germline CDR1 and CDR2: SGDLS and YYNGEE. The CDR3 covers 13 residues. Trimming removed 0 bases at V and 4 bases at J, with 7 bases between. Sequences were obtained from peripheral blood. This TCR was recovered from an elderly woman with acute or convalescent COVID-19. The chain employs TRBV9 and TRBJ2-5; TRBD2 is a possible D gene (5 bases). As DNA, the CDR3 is TGTGCCAGCAGCGTAGCAGCGGCAGAGACCCAGTACTTC. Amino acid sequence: CASSVAAAETQYF. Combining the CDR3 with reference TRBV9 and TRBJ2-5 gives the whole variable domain DSGVTQTPKHLITATGQRVTLRCSPRSGDLSVYWYQQSLDQGLQFLIQYYNGEERAKGNILERFSAQQFPDLHSELNLSSLELGDSALYFCASSVAAAETQYFGPGTRLLVL.